This TCR beta chain was obtained from a study of blood T cells in healthy people across ages. With regard to this clonotype: Its ends do not fully match the called genes, so a read error is possible.

Germline assignment: CDR1 SGHTA and CDR2 FQGNSA. This CDR3 contains 15 residues. Together with a sample-barcoded 5' primer, a J-beta primer mix was included in a second PCR lasting about 6 to 12 cycles. Each cDNA molecule carried a tag from a template-switch adaptor that contained 12 random nucleotides. A single record per CDR3 protein comes from TCRdb applying MiXCR to the 5' RACE reads. The table has roughly 2 million distinct CDR3 sequences, around 50% seen once. This receptor was identified in a woman aged 40 to 50 in good health. Sequencing was done on a sample of blood. The V call is TRBV7-2, the J call TRBJ1-5, with TRBD1 matching over 7 bases. The CDR3: CVSSLDGTDNQPQHF. The DNA for the CDR3 is TGTGTCAGCAGCTTGGACGGGACAGACAATCAGCCCCAGCATTTT.